What follows are 15 T cell receptor beta chains derived from one specimen sequenced in a study of T cells in Graves' hyperthyroidism and ophthalmopathy (dated by TCRdb to the late 2010s). Preparation of the library involved multiplex PCR. The instrument was an Illumina HiSeq 2000. TCR beta CDR3 regions were amplified from RNA transcripts. For the first round of RT-PCR on the TCR CDR3, the HTBI primer set was used together with the Qiagen OneStep RT-PCR kit. TCRdb reran the public reads through fastp at Q25 and MiXCR, keeping productive beta chains. Each CDR3 protein gets just one entry, which takes the most common genes and DNA from the rows behind it. The sample profile shows a few hundred thousand distinct CDR3 sequences; 46% of them were found once. Under 20% of the sample comes from the top ten. Sample: peripheral blood or thyroid tissue (not recorded which). The receptor set was obtained from an adult woman with Graves' disease, either hyperthyroidism or ophthalmopathy (not recorded which).

The CDR3 nucleotides are TGCGCCAGCCAGAGACAGGGGAAAGGCTACACCCAGCATTTT. Its translation: CASQRQGKGYTQHF. This chain uses TRBV4-1 with TRBJ1-5; 8 bases align to TRBD1. J lost 11 bases, V lost 8 bases, and 14 bases had no gene match. This CDR3 contains 14 residues. Germline V gene data show CDR1 as MGHRA and CDR2 as YSYEKL.

This clonotype has at least ten counts. The genes are TRBV10-3 and TRBJ1-2; D gene ambiguous. This CDR3 has 14 amino acids. Trimming removed 10 bases from V and 0 bases from J, with 15 bases in between. From germline, CDR1 is ENHRY and CDR2 SYGVKD. In DNA form, the CDR3 reads TGTGCCACCCAACGGGAATCCACTAACTATGGCTACACCTTC. Its translation: CATQRESTNYGYTF.

This clonotype occurred many times. The rearrangement links TRBV7-2 to TRBJ1-1; D is perhaps TRBD1 (5 bases). There are 14 residues in the CDR3. Germline V gene lookup returns CDR1 SGHTA and CDR2 FQGNSA. V shed 3 bases and J shed 0 bases, with 8 bases lying between them. Here the CDR3 DNA reads TGTGCCAGCAGCTTTTGGGGCCTGAACACTGAAGCTTTCTTT. This encodes CASSFWGLNTEAFF.

The chain has TRBV18 and TRBJ1-6; D uncertain. The CDR3 sequence is 16 residues long. V was clipped by 6 bases and J by 6 bases, with 18 bases between them. Germline lookup yields CDR1 KGHSH and CDR2 LQKENI. CDR3 in amino acids: CASSLGRSGINSPLHF. The DNA of the CDR3 is TGTGCCAGCTCCCTCGGACGTTCTGGGATTAATTCACCCCTCCACTTT.

This clonotype has only a few counts. The V gene is TRBV30, the J gene TRBJ1-2; 8 bases match TRBD1. Per the germline V gene, CDR1 is GTSNPN and CDR2 is SVGIG (reference sequence). Trimming cost V 2 bases and J 6 bases; bases outside gene matches: 8. CDR3 length equals 14 residues. The CDR3 DNA reads TGTGCCTGGAGTCCCGTACAGGGGGAAGATGGCTACACCTTC. Translating gives CAWSPVQGEDGYTF. The full variable domain, its missing parts supplied by reference TRBV30 and TRBJ1-2, is SQTIHQWPATLVQPVGSPLSLECTVEGTSNPNLYWYRQAAGRGLQLLFYSVGIGQISSEVPQNLSASRPQDRQFILSSKKLLLSDSGFYLCAWSPVQGEDGYTFGSGTRLTVV.

At least ten counts were recorded for this clonotype. The rearrangement uses TRBV29-1 and TRBJ1-1; D is perhaps TRBD1 (5 bases). This CDR3 has 12 amino acids. Germline V lookup: CDR1 SQVTM, CDR2 ANQGSEA. V lost 6 bases to trimming and J lost 4 bases, with 12 bases between them. The CDR3 loop reads CSVSPGVTEAFF. The CDR3 DNA follows: TGCAGCGTCTCCCCGGGGGTCACTGAAGCTTTCTTT.

J is TRBJ1-4 and V is TRBV9; D might be TRBD1 (6 bases). Germline loops: CDR1 SGDLS, CDR2 YYNGEE. The length of the CDR3 is 15 residues. The ends were cut back, 3 bases at V and 8 bases at J, with 17 bases in the middle. CDR3 residues: CASSGSSGGLEKLFF. The CDR3 DNA is TGTGCCAGCAGCGGGAGTTCCGGGGGCCTAGAAAAACTGTTTTTT.

This chain connects TRBV20-1 to TRBJ2-7, with D perhaps matching TRBD1 or TRBD2 (5 bases each). This CDR3 is 12 amino acids long. Germline V gene lookup returns CDR1 DFQATT and CDR2 SNEGSKA (reference sequence). The V end was cut by 6 bases, the J end by 2 bases, with 11 bases between. The CDR3 spells CSATRGTYEQYF. The CDR3 region has the DNA TGCAGTGCAACTAGGGGAACCTACGAGCAGTACTTC.

This clonotype was found once. The CDR3 coding sequence is TGTGCCAGCAGTTACTCCGACAGGGCCCAAGAGACCCAGTACTTC. Translated: CASSYSDRAQETQYF. The chain uses TRBV2 and TRBJ2-5; 7 nucleotides line up with TRBD1. Trimming at V came to 5 bases and at J to 1 base, leaving 7 bases not matched to a gene. Germline V gene sequence: CDR1 SNHLY, CDR2 FYNNEI. The CDR3 has 15 residues.

The chain is built from TRBV3-1 and TRBJ1-5; D not resolved. V was trimmed by 1 base and J by 2 bases, leaving 18 bases between them. The length of the CDR3 is 18 residues. CDR1 is LGHDT and CDR2 is YNNKEL in the germline V gene (reference sequence). The CDR3: CASSQGPSGVMGNQPQHF. DNA for the CDR3: TGTGCCAGCAGCCAAGGACCAAGTGGGGTGATGGGCAATCAGCCCCAGCATTTT.

This clonotype was counted many times. The rearrangement joins TRBV5-8 to TRBJ2-5, with 8 positions matching TRBD2. Germline V lookup: CDR1 SGHTS, CDR2 YDEGEE. V lost 4 bases and J lost 5; bases outside the gene matches: 13. The CDR3 has 16 amino acids. The CDR3 DNA sequence: TGTGCCAGCAGCCCGATGAGCGGGAGCGAGGAGGAGACCCAGTACTTC. It translates to CASSPMSGSEEETQYF.

This clonotype has ten or more counts. J is TRBJ1-5 and V is TRBV10-2; D possibly corresponds to TRBD1 (5 bases). V was trimmed by 6 bases and J by 0 bases, leaving 12 bases between them. Germline CDR1 and CDR2: WSHSY and SAAADI. This CDR3 has 15 amino acids. CDR3 loop: CASSASGLSNQPQHF. In DNA, the CDR3 is TGCGCCAGCAGCGCCTCGGGACTTAGCAATCAGCCCCAGCATTTT.

For this clonotype: Possible read error: a much larger clone is one base away. The gene calls are TRBV28 and TRBJ1-2; 7 bases are shared with TRBD1. J lost 8 bases, V lost 6 bases, and 15 bases had no gene match. The CDR3 loop spans 15 amino acids. The germline V gene encodes CDR1 MDHEN and CDR2 SYDVKM. DNA for the CDR3: TGTGCCAGCAGGTACGGAGACAGGGCTCTGAGGGGCTACACCTTC. Translated, it gives CASRYGDRALRGYTF.

The table lists this clonotype with many counts. The rearrangement links TRBV10-3 to TRBJ2-7; D is unclear. Germline V lookup: CDR1 ENHRY, CDR2 SYGVKD. V was clipped by 0 bases and J by 2 bases, with 17 bases between them. This CDR3 has 17 amino acids. The CDR3 sequence is CAISESPGGPDTYEQYF. The DNA for the CDR3 is TGTGCCATCAGTGAGTCCCCGGGTGGGCCGGATACCTACGAGCAGTACTTC.

This clonotype was seen ten or more times. This chain links TRBV7-2 with TRBJ2-5; 13 bases are a match to TRBD2. The V and J ends lost 4 bases and 6 bases, in that order; junction bases with no gene match: 2. Germline V gene lookup returns CDR1 SGHTA and CDR2 FQGNSA. This CDR3 has 14 amino acids. Here the CDR3 reads CASSSGLAGQTQYF. The CDR3 nucleotides read TGTGCCAGCAGCTCGGGACTAGCGGGACAGACCCAGTACTTC.